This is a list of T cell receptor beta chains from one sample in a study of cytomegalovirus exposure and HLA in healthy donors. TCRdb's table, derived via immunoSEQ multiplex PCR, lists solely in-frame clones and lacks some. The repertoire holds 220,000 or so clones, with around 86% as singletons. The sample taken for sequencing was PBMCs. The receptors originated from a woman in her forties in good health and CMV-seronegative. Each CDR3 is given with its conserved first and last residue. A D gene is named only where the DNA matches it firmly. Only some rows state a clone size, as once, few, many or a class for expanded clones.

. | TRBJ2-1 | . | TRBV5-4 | CASSLSPAAYNEQFF | TGTGCCAGCAGCTTATCACCAGCGGCCTACAATGAGCAGTTCTTC
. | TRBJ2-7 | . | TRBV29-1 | CSVETVRGTVHEQYF | TGCAGCGTTGAAACGGTTCGGGGGACAGTCCACGAGCAGTACTTC
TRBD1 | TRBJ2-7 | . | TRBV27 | CASSLRGLTYEQYF | TGTGCCAGCAGCCTCAGGGGGCTGACCTACGAGCAGTACTTC
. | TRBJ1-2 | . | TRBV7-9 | CASRVGPSVGYTF | TGTGCCAGCAGGGTGGGGCCATCGGTCGGCTACACCTTC
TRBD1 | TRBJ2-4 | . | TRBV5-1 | CASTPGQGDIQYF | TGCGCCAGCACCCCGGGACAGGGAGACATTCAGTACTTC
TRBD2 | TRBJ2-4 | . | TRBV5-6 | CASSYLAGGDWDIQYF | TGTGCCAGCAGCTACTTAGCGGGAGGGGATTGGGACATTCAGTACTTC
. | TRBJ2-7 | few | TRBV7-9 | CASSPDQGATYEQYF | TGTGCCAGCAGCCCCGACCAAGGGGCGACCTACGAGCAGTACTTC
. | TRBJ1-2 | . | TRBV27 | CASSSPDRLPSYGYTF | TGTGCCAGCAGTTCCCCAGACAGGCTACCTAGCTATGGCTACACCTTC
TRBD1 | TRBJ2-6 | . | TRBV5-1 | CASSLDRTGAGANVLTF | TGCGCCAGCAGCTTGGACCGAACAGGGGCTGGGGCCAACGTCCTGACTTTC
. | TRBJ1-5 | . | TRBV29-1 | CSVSKRLGEPQHF | TGCAGCGTTTCGAAGAGACTCGGGGAGCCCCAGCATTTT